This T cell receptor (beta chain) came from a study of shared clonotypes between healthy human individuals. The study's findings and limits: Clonotypes that were shared across several donors made up around 5% of naive CD4 clonotypes. Large depth notwithstanding, sorted-subset sequencing proved incomplete by rarefaction. Sharing of clonotypes among donors was expected to vary with sequencing depth.

V was trimmed by 1 base and J by 3 bases, leaving 12 bases between them. Germline CDR1 SGHVS, CDR2 FQNEAQ. This CDR3 has 15 amino acids. Remarks on this clone: Its antigen is unidentified.

Data came from immunoSEQ multiplex PCR; TCRdb stores just in-frame clones and leaves some out. The data hold over a million clones, with roughly 74% observed a single time. The sequenced material came from memory CD4+ T cells from PBMCs. Noted subset: CD45RA-negative fraction. The V and J genes are TRBV7-8 and TRBJ1-1, with D possibly being TRBD1 (6 bases). The clonotype comes from a man aged 18-30 years in good health. Some clones in this sample may be carry-over from other donors' samples. This CDR3 reads CASSLGGGPYTEAFF. CDR3 DNA sequence: TGTGCCAGCAGCTTAGGGGGGGGCCCGTACACTGAAGCTTTCTTT.